The following is a TCR beta chain sequence with its context. Sequenced material consisted of expressed TCRB transcripts (all of the isolated RNA was reverse transcribed). Method: immunoSEQ multiplex PCR; TCRdb's copy keeps in-frame clones and lacks some. Of 200,000 to 300,000 clones listed, roughly two thirds are singletons. This entry is derived from a study of beta chain features in type 1 diabetes. Sample: naive CD4+ T cells from blood. The receptor comes from a man aged 25-40 years in good health.

CDR3 coding DNA: TGTGCCTGGAGTCGGGACAGGAGCGGGAGGTGGCGAGAGACCCAGTACTTC. This encodes CAWSRDRSGRWRETQYF. The genes are TRBV30 and TRBJ2-5, with a possible D match to TRBD2 (9 bases). The length of the CDR3 is 17 residues. Germline-derived CDR1 and CDR2 are GTSNPN and SVGIG (reference sequence). V lost 2 bases, J lost 4 bases, and 23 bases lay in between.